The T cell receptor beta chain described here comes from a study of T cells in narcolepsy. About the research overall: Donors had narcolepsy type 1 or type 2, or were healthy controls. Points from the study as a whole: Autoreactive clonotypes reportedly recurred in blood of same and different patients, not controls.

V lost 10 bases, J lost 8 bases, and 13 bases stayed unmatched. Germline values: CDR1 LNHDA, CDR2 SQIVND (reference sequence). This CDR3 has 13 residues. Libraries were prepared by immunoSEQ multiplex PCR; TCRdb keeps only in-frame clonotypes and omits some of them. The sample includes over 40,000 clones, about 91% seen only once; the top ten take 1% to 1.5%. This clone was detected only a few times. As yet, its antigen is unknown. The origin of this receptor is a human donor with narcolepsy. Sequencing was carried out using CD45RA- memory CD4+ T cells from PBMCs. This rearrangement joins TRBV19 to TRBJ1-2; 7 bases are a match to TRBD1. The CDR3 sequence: CATRPDRASGYTF. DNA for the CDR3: TGTGCCACTCGGCCCGACAGGGCGAGCGGCTACACCTTC.